The present T cell receptor beta chain was sequenced within a study of neurological immune-mediated disorders. The overall study: Of the multiple sclerosis patients, roughly 35 in total, roughly 30 were relapsing-remitting and 3 were secondary progressive.

Using its own MiXCR run on the 5' RACE reads, TCRdb lists one record per CDR3 protein. The data contain roughly 74,000 distinct CDR3 sequences, 5.2% of them singletons. Concerning this clonotype: Its antigen is currently unknown.

Study findings and constraints: No expanded-clone CDR3 amino acid sequence recurred across subjects, suggesting private TCR-beta repertoires. Grouping of repertoires by phylogeny put those of 18 of 34 multiple sclerosis patients into a single related-CDR3 cluster, a possible signature.

Germline CDR1 is WSHSY and CDR2 is SAAADI. Trimming took off 5 bases at V and 5 bases at J, with 9 bases between the two ends. This CDR3 is 12 amino acids long. The unsorted libraries were prepared from 2 million PBMCs (stored at -80 C). The receptor's source is a young man with multiple sclerosis. The rearrangement joins TRBV10-2 to TRBJ1-1; D ambiguous. Specimen: PBMCs. The CDR3 DNA sequence: TGCGCCAGCAGTAAGGGTATTACTGAAGCTTTCTTT. Residues: CASSKGITEAFF.